This T cell receptor (beta chain) was sequenced for a study of T cell repertoires in cytomegalovirus infection (dated by TCRdb to between 2019 and 2020). For context, the study as a whole: Peptide stimulations targeted recently identified HLA-C-restricted CMV epitopes, whose presentation resists viral immunomodulation, together with well-studied HLA-B-restricted epitopes. The HLA type of each donor mattered for the analysis, because public TCR beta signatures pointed to carriage of CMV infection along with the matching HLA type.

Data came from an Illumina HiSeq 1500. TCRdb trimmed public reads at Q25 via fastp, called clones via MiXCR and kept in-frame beta chains. All rows with the same CDR3 protein become a single entry with the most common DNA and genes. The sample table records a few hundred thousand distinct CDR3 sequences; about 39% of these occur just once. Roughly two fifths of the sample is in the top ten clones. The germline V gene yields MNHGY for CDR1 and SAAAGT for CDR2. The CDR3 covers 14 residues, taking in both the cysteine and the phenylalanine. Solely the CDR3 DNA is kept, with 42 bases framed from the first base. The V end loses 4 bases and the J end loses 1 base, and a stretch of 8 bases separates them. The investigation overall reported the following: In the ex vivo response, HLA-C-restricted CMV-specific TCR beta clonotypes were dominant, and in two of eight donors the single most frequent clonotype came from this HLA-C-restricted group. Cumulative frequency of public TCR beta family members discriminated carriers of CMV infection plus the relevant HLA type in this cohort and an independent roughly 330-donor cohort.

The treatment or condition label of this sample denotes: in vitro stimulation with specific CMV peptide epitopes to enrich CMV-specific T cells. This clonotype was observed once. Its antigen is not yet known. Qualities for individual bases were not recorded, and no much larger clone is one base off. Weak support is all one read offers. Sequenced here: cultured PBMCs, sampled from culture after CMV antigen stimulation. The source of this sequence is a human donor in good health (CMV status not recorded). Some clones in this sample may be carry-over from other donors' samples. The chain is made from TRBV6-8 and TRBJ1-5, with TRBD1 perhaps the D gene, on 6 matching bases. The CDR3 region has the sequence CASSSGQSNQPQHF. In nucleotide form, the sequence is TGTGCCAGCAGTTCTGGACAGAGCAATCAGCCCCAGCATTTT.